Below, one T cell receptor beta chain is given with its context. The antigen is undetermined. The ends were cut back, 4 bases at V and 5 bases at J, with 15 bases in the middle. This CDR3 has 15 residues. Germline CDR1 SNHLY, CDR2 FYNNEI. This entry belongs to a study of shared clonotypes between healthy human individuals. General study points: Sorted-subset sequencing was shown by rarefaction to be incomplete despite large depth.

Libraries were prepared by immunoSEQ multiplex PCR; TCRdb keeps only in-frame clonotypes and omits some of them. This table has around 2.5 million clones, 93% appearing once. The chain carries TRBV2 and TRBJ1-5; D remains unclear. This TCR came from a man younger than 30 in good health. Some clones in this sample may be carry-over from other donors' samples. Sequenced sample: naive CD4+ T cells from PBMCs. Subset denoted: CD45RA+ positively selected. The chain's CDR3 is CASSGSARVYQPQHF. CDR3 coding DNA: TGTGCCAGCAGTGGTTCGGCTCGGGTGTATCAGCCCCAGCATTTT.